This entry describes one TCR beta chain. The data were taken from a study of TIL therapy for anti-PD-1-resistant metastatic lung cancer. Indicated time point: pre-treatment sample, taken before nivolumab and TIL therapy. Tumor tissue came from excised metastases, mostly pleural nodules or supraclavicular lymph nodes. This CDR3 has 14 residues. Trimming at V came to 4 bases and at J to 7 bases, leaving 7 bases not matched to a gene. Germline V gene sequence: CDR1 MNHEY, CDR2 SVGEGT. Sequencing used immunoSEQ v3. Generated by immunoSEQ multiplex PCR, the TCRdb table keeps only in-frame clones and is missing some. The sample carries approximately 92,000 clones, less than 70% recorded once.

The sequenced sample was tumor tissue, obtained at baseline. This chain links TRBV6-2 or TRBV6-3 with TRBJ2-3; 8 bases map to TRBD1. The receptor was derived from a person between 25 and 79 years old with non-small cell lung cancer. Written as DNA, the CDR3 is TGTGCCAGCAGTTCGACAGGGGTTTATTATACGCAGTATTTT. Translated, it gives CASSSTGVYYTQYF.